This TCR beta chain was identified during a study of T cells in Graves' hyperthyroidism and ophthalmopathy. The study, taken as a whole, reports: Median prediction lead before ophthalmopathy onset was 6.5 months with the model.

TCR beta CDR3 regions were amplified from RNA transcripts. A first-round RT-PCR of the TCR CDR3 used the HTBI primer set. One entry per CDR3 protein, called by TCRdb with MiXCR from the multiplex PCR reads. The repertoire has about 510,000 distinct CDR3 sequences, approximately 15% of them found once; the top ten carry more than 11%. Trimming at V came to 4 bases and at J to 5 bases, leaving 10 bases not matched to a gene. The length of the CDR3 is 16 residues. CDR1 and CDR2 from the germline V gene are LNHDA and SQIVND (reference sequence). Subjects aged 18 to 65 presented with newly diagnosed hyperthyroidism of less than 2 months' duration. Thyroid ultrasound, orbital computed tomography, clinical symptoms, and serum thyroxine and TRAb underpinned diagnoses. The PBMCs were sourced from fresh peripheral blood (around 10 ml). About this clonotype: Its antigen is unidentified.

The receptor was derived from a woman aged 40 to 49 with Graves' hyperthyroidism. Sequenced material: blood. V usage is TRBV19 and J usage is TRBJ2-5; 10 positions agree with TRBD2. The CDR3 region is CASSTLAGAGMETQYF. CDR3 in DNA: TGTGCCAGTAGTACCCTAGCGGGGGCGGGGATGGAGACCCAGTACTTC.